The rows below give T cell receptor beta chains drawn from one sample of a study of response to subunit inactivated influenza vaccine. TCRdb fed the RT-PCR reads into MiXCR, producing one record per CDR3 protein. This table holds 490,000 or so distinct CDR3 sequences, less than 10% found once. This material consisted of PBMCs from blood, taken 23 to 25 months after vaccination. The receptors come from a man aged 45 to 75 who received an inactivated influenza vaccine. Both conserved end residues are part of each CDR3. D genes are given only for firm matches. Clone size appears in some rows only: once, few, many, or a class for an expanded clone.

clone_size d_call j_call v_call cdr3_nt cdr3_aa
NA TRBD2 TRBJ2-7 TRBV5-8 TGTGCCAGCAGCTTGGCAACTAGCGGGGGTTTCTCCTACGAGCAGTACTTC CASSLATSGGFSYEQYF
NA NA TRBJ2-3 TRBV10-3 TGTGCCATCAGTGAGTTCGGGGGAGGGGGCCCAGATACGCAGTATTTT CAISEFGGGGPDTQYF
many NA TRBJ1-1 TRBV5-1 TGCGCCAGCAGCTACCAGGACAGCCAAGGAACTGAAGCTTTCTTT CASSYQDSQGTEAFF
NA TRBD2 TRBJ2-3 TRBV9 TGTGCCAGCTCCAAAACCGGGACTAGCGGGATGGGCACAGATACGCAGTATTTT CASSKTGTSGMGTDTQYF
NA NA TRBJ1-5 TRBV21-1 TGTGCCAGCAGCAAGAAAGATCAGCCCCAGCATTTT CASSKKDQPQHF
NA NA TRBJ2-3 TRBV27 TGTGCCAGCAGTTTGAGGACAGTCGTTCTAAGCACAGATACGCAGTATTTT CASSLRTVVLSTDTQYF
NA NA TRBJ1-2 TRBV11-2 TGTGCCAGCAGCCTTGCCCTGCGGGGGTCACTACACTATGGCTACACCTTC CASSLALRGSLHYGYTF
NA TRBD2 TRBJ2-1 TRBV28 TGTGCCAGCAGCTCTAGCGGGAGGCGGGATGAGCAGTTCTTC CASSSSGRRDEQFF
NA TRBD1 TRBJ2-2 TRBV4-1 TGCGCCAGCAGCCAAGTGGGACAGCCCACCGGGGAGCTGTTTTTT CASSQVGQPTGELFF
many NA TRBJ2-3 TRBV7-8 TGTGCCAGCAGCCCCGCCGGGAGCACAGATACGCAGTATTTT CASSPAGSTDTQYF
NA NA TRBJ2-3 TRBV10-3 TGTGCCATCAGTGAACTGGATACAGATACGCAGTATTTT CAISELDTDTQYF
NA TRBD1 TRBJ1-4 TRBV24-1 TGTGCCACCAGTGACCCTGTGACAGGGGAGCGTTCCGAAAAACTGTTTTTT CATSDPVTGERSEKLFF
few NA TRBJ1-6 TRBV20-1 TGCAGTGCTAGAAAGCCGGGCCTAGCGGATAATTCACCCCTCCACTTT CSARKPGLADNSPLHF
NA NA TRBJ2-6 TRBV6-1 TGTGCCAGCCAGAACAGGGCTGGGGCCAACGTCCTGACTTTC CASQNRAGANVLTF
few NA TRBJ1-5 TRBV12-3/TRBV12-4 TGTGCCAGCAGGGAAACAGGGCTTGGCGAGCAGCCCCAGCATTTT CASRETGLGEQPQHF
few TRBD1 TRBJ1-1 TRBV5-1 TGCGCCAGCAGCGTGGACAGGGGTACTGAAGCTTTCTTT CASSVDRGTEAFF
many NA TRBJ2-2 TRBV12-3/TRBV12-4 TGTGCCAGCAGTTCGCACAAGGGGAACGGGGAGCTGTTTTTT CASSSHKGNGELFF
NA NA TRBJ2-1 TRBV7-8 TGTGCCAGCAGCTTAAACACCGGACGGTACAATGAGCAGTTCTTC CASSLNTGRYNEQFF
NA TRBD1 TRBJ1-4 TRBV12-3/TRBV12-4 TGTGCCAGCAGCCTAGGACAGGGAATCCTGTTTTTT CASSLGQGILFF
NA NA TRBJ2-6 TRBV12-3/TRBV12-4 TGTGCCAGCAGCCTAGGTGGGGTTGCAGGGGCCAACGTCCTGACTTTC CASSLGGVAGANVLTF
many NA TRBJ2-5 TRBV12-3/TRBV12-4 TGTGCCAGCAGCGGGAAAACTTGGTACCAAGAGACCCAGTACTTC CASSGKTWYQETQYF
many TRBD2 TRBJ2-3 TRBV4-1 TGCGCCAGCAGCCCTTTGGCTAGCGGGGCGGCAGATACGCAGTATTTT CASSPLASGAADTQYF